The 30 T cell receptor beta chains in this list originate from one sample, sequenced in a study of T cell responses to AZD1222 COVID-19 vaccine. Using immunoSEQ multiplex PCR, the repertoire was profiled, and TCRdb retains in-frame clones only, with some absent. The table includes more than 95,000 clones, 80% to 90% detected once. The material was peripheral blood, obtained on day 0 of AZD1222 vaccination. The receptor set was obtained from an adult in good health.

This clone has only one observation. V gene TRBV30 combines with J gene TRBJ1-2; 9 bases match TRBD1. The CDR3 has 14 amino acids. The V gene's germline CDR1 is GTSNPN and CDR2 SVGIG (reference sequence). V was clipped by 4 bases and J by 4 bases; unmatched bases: 7. The CDR3 here is CAWTWTGAPYGYTF. The CDR3, as DNA: TGTGCCTGGACCTGGACAGGGGCTCCCTATGGCTACACCTTC. The variable domain in full, completed from reference TRBV30 and TRBJ1-2, reads SQTIHQWPATLVQPVGSPLSLECTVEGTSNPNLYWYRQAAGRGLQLLFYSVGIGQISSEVPQNLSASRPQDRQFILSSKKLLLSDSGFYLCAWTWTGAPYGYTFGSGTRLTVV.

This chain uses TRBV28 with TRBJ2-7; 7 nucleotides line up with TRBD1. J was trimmed by 2 bases and V by 1 base; bases with no gene match: 17. Germline loops: CDR1 MDHEN, CDR2 SYDVKM. The CDR3 totals 19 residues. The CDR3 DNA sequence: TGTGCCAGCAGTTTATCCCAATTCTCCGGGACAGTAGGTCCCTACGAGCAGTACTTC. It codes for CASSLSQFSGTVGPYEQYF.

The chain carries TRBV12-3 or TRBV12-4 and TRBJ1-5; no firm D call. This CDR3 spans 13 amino acids. Trimming took off 6 bases at V and 6 bases at J, with 12 bases between the two ends. The CDR3 here is CASSQRWGQPQHF. CDR3 bases: TGTGCCAGCAGCCAGAGGTGGGGTCAGCCCCAGCATTTT.

J is TRBJ1-1 and V is TRBV5-1, with D perhaps TRBD1 (5 bases). V was pared by 2 bases and J by 0 bases, with 8 bases between. Per the germline V gene, CDR1 is SGHRS and CDR2 is YFSETQ. This CDR3 has 14 residues. The CDR3 DNA sequence: TGCGCCAGCAGCTTCACAGGCCTGAACACTGAAGCTTTCTTT. Protein: CASSFTGLNTEAFF.

The chain employs TRBV12-3 or TRBV12-4 and TRBJ2-7; D not certain. CDR3 length equals 13 residues. With 6 bases removed from V and 5 bases from J, the gap between germline ends came to 14 bases. This CDR3 reads CASSRQIYDEQYF. The CDR3 bases are TGTGCCAGCAGCCGTCAAATCTACGACGAGCAGTACTTC.

The chain recombines TRBV5-1 with TRBJ2-7; 8 bases map to TRBD1. This CDR3 region has 15 residues. Germline values: CDR1 SGHRS, CDR2 YFSETQ. V was clipped by 4 bases and J by 2 bases; unmatched bases: 8. CDR3 bases: TGCGCCAGCAGCCCTCAGGGGGCTGATACCTACGAGCAGTACTTC. Translated: CASSPQGADTYEQYF.

This sequence joins TRBV5-1 and TRBJ1-6, with 9 bases aligning to TRBD1. CDR1 SGHRS and CDR2 YFSETQ come from the germline V gene. This CDR3 is built from 15 residues. V trimming: 7 bases; J trimming: 9 bases; junction bases outside the gene matches: 11. The CDR3 here is CASQLLGQGSSPLHF. Written as DNA, the CDR3 is TGCGCCAGCCAGCTGTTGGGACAGGGAAGTTCACCCCTCCACTTT.

V and J are TRBV5-1 and TRBJ2-2; TRBD1 matches at 7 bases. CDR1 is SGHRS, CDR2 YFSETQ, per germline. The J segment lost 2 bases and the V segment lost 4 bases, leaving 5 bases of the junction unmatched. The CDR3 spans 15 residues. The CDR3 nucleotides read TGCGCCAGCAGCCCGGGACAGCTTAACACCGGGGAGCTGTTTTTT. It is translated as CASSPGQLNTGELFF.

This clone appeared once. The rearrangement links TRBV5-5 to TRBJ1-2, with D tentatively TRBD1 (5 bases). Germline CDR1 SGHKS, CDR2 YYEKEE (reference sequence). The CDR3 has 15 residues. V shed 3 bases and J shed 4 bases, with 16 bases lying between them. The CDR3 bases are TGTGCCAGCAGCTCCCTCGGGGGTTCGGTCTATGGCTACACCTTC. It is translated as CASSSLGGSVYGYTF. The full variable domain, in which reference TRBV5-5 and TRBJ1-2 provide the parts outside the CDR3, is DAGVTQSPTHLIKTRGQQVTLRCSPISGHKSVSWYQQVLGQGPQFIFQYYEKEERGRGNFPDRFSARQFPNYSSELNVNALLLGDSALYLCASSSLGGSVYGYTFGSGTRLTVV.

The V gene is TRBV5-6, the J gene TRBJ1-2, with a possible D match to TRBD1 (5 bases). The V end lost 4 bases, the J end lost 4 bases, and 14 bases lay between the germline ends. CDR1 is SGHDT and CDR2 is YYEEEE in the germline V gene. CDR3 size: 14 residues. For the CDR3, the DNA is TGTGCCAGCAGCCCCGGGGGAGCTACCTATGGCTACACCTTC. It yields the protein CASSPGGATYGYTF. Supplemented by reference TRBV5-6 and TRBJ1-2, the full variable domain reads DAGVTQSPTHLIKTRGQQVTLRCSPKSGHDTVSWYQQALGQGPQFIFQYYEEEERQRGNFPDRFSGHQFPNYSSELNVNALLLGDSALYLCASSPGGATYGYTFGSGTRLTVV.

V is TRBV2 and J is TRBJ2-1; maybe TRBD2 (5 bases). Germline V gene data show CDR1 as SNHLY and CDR2 as FYNNEI. The CDR3 spans 16 residues. Trimming took off 1 base at V and 9 bases at J, with 19 bases between the two ends. CDR3 in amino acids: CASSEVVEGRSGEQFF. CDR3 in DNA: TGTGCCAGCAGTGAAGTGGTCGAGGGCCGATCCGGTGAGCAGTTCTTC.

The rearrangement joins TRBV20-1 to TRBJ1-1; D is undetermined. CDR3 length equals 11 residues. V lost 0 bases to trimming and J lost 5 bases, with 4 bases between them. Germline loops: CDR1 DFQATT, CDR2 SNEGSKA (reference sequence). CDR3 amino acids: CSARDYTEAFF. Here the CDR3 DNA reads TGCAGTGCTAGAGATTATACTGAAGCTTTCTTT.

This chain uses TRBV7-9 with TRBJ1-1; no reliable D call. The CDR3 runs 12 residues. V was pared by 3 bases and J by 6 bases, with 8 bases between. Looked up from germline, CDR1 is SEHNR and CDR2 is FQNEAQ (reference sequence). The CDR3 DNA reads TGTGCCAGCAGCTTTTCGTTCGCTGAAGCTTTCTTT. It translates to CASSFSFAEAFF.

The chain is built from TRBV7-9 and TRBJ2-1; 7 bases are a match to TRBD2. The CDR3 spans 15 residues. Germline assignment: CDR1 SEHNR and CDR2 FQNEAQ (reference sequence). The J segment lost 5 bases and the V segment lost 3 bases, leaving 7 bases of the junction unmatched. For the CDR3, the DNA is TGTGCCAGCAGCTTGGGACTACAACCCCACAATGAGCAGTTCTTC. It codes for CASSLGLQPHNEQFF.

This sequence joins TRBV28 and TRBJ2-1; 11 nucleotides line up with TRBD2. The germline V gene encodes CDR1 MDHEN and CDR2 SYDVKM. The CDR3 covers 19 residues. Germline trimming cut 0 bases from V and 7 bases from J; bases unmatched to any gene: 14. CDR3 sequence reads: CASSLWTSGTSLSGNEQFF. CDR3 nucleotides: TGTGCCAGCAGTTTATGGACTAGCGGGACCTCTCTTTCGGGTAATGAGCAGTTCTTC.

J is TRBJ1-2 and V is TRBV3-1 (or the pseudogene TRBV3-2); 7 bases line up with TRBD1. CDR1 is LGHDT, CDR2 YNNKEL, per germline (reference sequence). J gave up 3 bases and V 5 bases, and 3 bases lay outside the gene matches. The CDR3 extends over 13 amino acids. The CDR3 bases are TGTGCCAGCAGCGCAGGGACAGACTATGGCTACACCTTC. It translates to CASSAGTDYGYTF.

The rearrangement links TRBV18 to TRBJ1-2, with TRBD1 matching over 7 bases. The CDR3 loop spans 15 amino acids. Trimming cost V 1 base and J 0 bases; bases outside gene matches: 2. Germline V CDR1 and CDR2: KGHSH, LQKENI. For the CDR3, the DNA is TGTGCCAGCTCACCACGGGACAGACCTAACTATGGCTACACCTTC. Amino acid sequence: CASSPRDRPNYGYTF.

The chain couples TRBV18 to TRBJ2-7, with 13 bases identical to TRBD2. J was trimmed by 5 bases and V by 3 bases; bases with no gene match: 4. The CDR3 extends over 15 amino acids. Germline loops: CDR1 KGHSH, CDR2 LQKENI. The CDR3 here is CASSPGLAGPHEQYF. CDR3 nucleotide sequence: TGTGCCAGCTCACCGGGACTAGCGGGACCCCACGAGCAGTACTTC.

This rearrangement joins TRBV15 to TRBJ2-3; D is possibly TRBD1 or TRBD2 (5 bases each). Trimming took 0 bases from V and 4 from J, leaving 5 bases between them. From germline, CDR1 is LNHNV and CDR2 YYDKDF (reference sequence). This CDR3 is built from 13 residues. CDR3 sequence (DNA): TGTGCCACCAGCAGAGAGGGACCAGATACGCAGTATTTT. This codes for CATSREGPDTQYF.

The gene calls are TRBV3-1 (or the pseudogene TRBV3-2) and TRBJ2-5, with 15 positions matching TRBD2. Germline CDR1 is LGHDT and CDR2 is YNNKEL (reference sequence). V gave up 4 bases and J gave up 5 bases; unmatched junction bases: 5. This CDR3 has 16 amino acids. The CDR3 nucleotides read TGTGCCAGCAGCCCTGGGACTAGCGGGAGGTTGGAGACCCAGTACTTC. Translation: CASSPGTSGRLETQYF.

The chain is built from TRBV4-2 and TRBJ1-3; D is undetermined. Per germline, CDR1 LGHNA and CDR2 YNFKEQ. The CDR3 runs to 16 residues. V lost 0 bases to trimming and J lost 2 bases, with 11 bases between them. CDR3 bases: TGTGCCAGCAGCCAAGATAGCCCGGGCGCTGGAAACACCATATATTTT. It specifies CASSQDSPGAGNTIYF.

The V gene is TRBV5-1, the J gene TRBJ2-5; TRBD1 is a possible D gene (6 bases). Trimming removed 1 base at V and 7 bases at J, with 17 bases between. CDR1 is SGHRS and CDR2 is YFSETQ in the germline V gene. CDR3 length equals 15 residues. The CDR3 sequence is CASSLQDSPVGTQYF. As DNA, the CDR3 is TGCGCCAGCAGCTTGCAGGACAGCCCGGTAGGGACCCAGTACTTC.

The J gene is TRBJ2-4, the V gene TRBV5-4; D possibly uses TRBD1 or TRBD2 (5 bases each). Germline CDR1 SGHNT, CDR2 YYREEE (reference sequence). Trimming cost V 2 bases and J 10 bases, with 16 bases left between them. The CDR3 sequence is 14 residues long. The CDR3 sequence is CASSFGTELSIQYF. In DNA, the CDR3 is TGTGCCAGCAGCTTTGGGACCGAACTAAGTATTCAGTACTTC.

This clone has just a few counts. The V and J genes are TRBV27 and TRBJ2-1; 10 bases map to TRBD2. With V trimmed by 6 bases and J by 6 bases, 8 bases remained unmatched. The germline V gene encodes CDR1 MNHEY and CDR2 SMNVEV (reference sequence). This CDR3 is built from 15 residues. The CDR3 DNA reads as TGTGCCAGCAGGGAACTAGCGGGGCTTCCCAATGAGCAGTTCTTC. Amino acid sequence: CASRELAGLPNEQFF.

CDR3 region: CASNGLAGVQETQYF. The CDR3 DNA reads as TGTGCCAGCAATGGACTAGCGGGGGTCCAAGAGACCCAGTACTTC. V usage is TRBV28 and J usage is TRBJ2-5; 13 nucleotides match TRBD2. The CDR3 is 15 amino acids. Germline V gene data show CDR1 as MDHEN and CDR2 as SYDVKM. J was trimmed by 1 base and V by 7 bases; bases with no gene match: 3.

The chain employs TRBV19 and TRBJ1-4; D remains unclear. Trimming pared 3 bases from V and 4 bases from J, leaving 18 bases between. Germline loops: CDR1 LNHDA, CDR2 SQIVND (reference sequence). The CDR3 sequence is 17 residues long. The chain's CDR3 is CASSILGQPPLNEKLFF. In DNA form, the CDR3 reads TGTGCCAGTAGTATTCTCGGCCAGCCCCCACTTAATGAAAAACTGTTTTTT.

The genes are TRBV18 and TRBJ1-2, with TRBD1 matching over 9 bases. The CDR3 extends over 15 amino acids. V was clipped by 2 bases and J by 4 bases; unmatched bases: 5. In germline, CDR1 is KGHSH, CDR2 LQKENI. CDR3 residues: CASSPGTGLIYGYTF. The CDR3 DNA follows: TGTGCCAGCTCACCAGGGACAGGGCTCATCTATGGCTACACCTTC.

This clone occurred once. The chain is built from TRBV7-3 and TRBJ1-5; the D gene is possibly TRBD1 (6 bases). The CDR3 has 15 amino acids. The V gene lost 6 bases and the J gene lost 6 bases, with 18 bases spanning the gap. Per germline, CDR1 SGHTA and CDR2 FQGTGA. The CDR3 DNA is TGTGCCAGCAGAGAAACAGGGATATCGGGTCAGCCCCAGCATTTT. It codes for CASRETGISGQPQHF.

This clone was seen more than once but under ten times. This chain connects TRBV28 to TRBJ2-1, with 8 bases aligning to TRBD1. The germline V gene encodes CDR1 MDHEN and CDR2 SYDVKM. The CDR3 spans 17 residues. V lost 3 bases and J lost 1; bases outside the gene matches: 8. The CDR3 DNA follows: TGTGCCAGCAGTTTTTTTATAACAGGGGGGTCCTACAATGAGCAGTTCTTC. This gives the protein CASSFFITGGSYNEQFF.

The chain has TRBV19 and TRBJ2-1, with TRBD2 matching over 11 bases. V was pared by 3 bases and J by 5 bases, with 6 bases of the junction left unmatched. The CDR3 consists of 16 residues. Germline assignment: CDR1 LNHDA and CDR2 SQIVND (reference sequence). Here the CDR3 reads CASSILAGGIHNEQFF. Here the CDR3 DNA reads TGTGCCAGTAGTATTTTAGCGGGAGGGATCCACAATGAGCAGTTCTTC. The variable domain in full, completed from reference TRBV19 and TRBJ2-1, reads DGGITQSPKYLFRKEGQNVTLSCEQNLNHDAMYWYRQDPGQGLRLIYYSQIVNDFQKGDIAEGYSVSREKKESFPLTVTSAQKNPTAFYLCASSILAGGIHNEQFFGPGTRLTVL.